This TCR beta chain was recorded in a study of tumor-infiltrating lymphocytes in primary liver carcinoma. TCR beta cDNA was reverse-transcribed from 450 to 500 ng of total RNA. The reaction used a constant-region primer and ProtoScript II reverse transcriptase. Libraries covering TCR beta were generated through three nested multiplex PCR rounds (using a slightly modified ARM-PCR). TRBV1-TRBV30 forward primers paired with a C-beta reverse primer drove the first two PCR rounds, about 10 cycles each. MiXCR, applied by TCRdb to the multiplex PCR reads, yields one record per CDR3 protein. Of about 64,000 distinct CDR3 sequences listed, about three quarters are singletons. A remark on this clonotype: The germline gene is not matched at one end of the junction; a read error may be the cause.

The study co-extracted DNA and RNA from 20-30 mg of unsorted bulk tissue. The germline V gene has CDR1 SGHAT and CDR2 FQNNGV. The CDR3 is made up of 15 amino acids. Sequencing was performed on liver tumor tissue from sampling region 4. Subset meaning: tumor region T4, right-lateral pole. The source of this sequence is a man aged 40-55 years with primary liver carcinoma and hepatitis B virus infection. The V call is TRBV11-2, the J call TRBJ1-1, with 10 positions matching TRBD1. In nucleotides, the CDR3 is TGTGCCAGCAGCGCAAGGACAGGGGGTCCGTCTGAAGGTTTCTTT. Translated: CASSARTGGPSEGFF.